The T cell receptor beta chain under discussion was sequenced for a study of T cell repertoires in cytomegalovirus infection. In TCRdb, the reads were re-called with MiXCR into one record per CDR3 protein. In the table there are a few hundred thousand distinct CDR3 sequences, around a sixth of which are singletons. The germline V gene has CDR1 SGHKS and CDR2 YYEKEE (reference sequence). This CDR3 comprises 16 residues. V lost 0 bases, J lost 0 bases, and 10 bases lay in between. The sequencing sample was made of PBMCs. This clonotype was sampled from a human donor in good health (CMV status not recorded). Some clones in this sample may be carry-over from other donors' samples. This chain links TRBV5-5 with TRBJ1-3; D unresolved. Here the CDR3 reads CASSLEGSSSGNTIYF. For the CDR3, the DNA is TGTGCCAGCAGCTTGGAGGGCTCCAGCTCTGGAAACACCATATATTTT.